In its sample, the clone carrying this T cell receptor (beta chain) was seen a few times. Trimming cost V 6 bases and J 3 bases; bases outside gene matches: 5. This CDR3 contains 14 residues. Germline lookup yields CDR1 LGHDT and CDR2 YNNKEL (reference sequence). This specimen belongs to a study of blood T cell repertoires in COVID-19. Study-level information: The United States, Italy and Spain were the sources of the acute and convalescent COVID-19 samples. Sample material is recorded as cDNA or gDNA derived from T cells, B-cell-depleted T cells, or PBMCs.

Assay: immunoSEQ multiplex PCR; the TCRdb copy retains only in-frame clones and omits some. This sample yields 120,000 to 150,000 clones, of which more than 75% are seen a single time; 4.2% belongs to the top ten. The chain joins TRBV3-1 (or the pseudogene TRBV3-2) to TRBJ2-7; TRBD1 agrees at 10 bases. Sequencing input: peripheral blood. The receptor was derived from a man in his fifties or sixties with acute or convalescent COVID-19. The CDR3 DNA reads TGTGCCAGCAGTCCAAGGACAGGGGGCTACGAGCAGTACTTC. Translating it yields CASSPRTGGYEQYF.